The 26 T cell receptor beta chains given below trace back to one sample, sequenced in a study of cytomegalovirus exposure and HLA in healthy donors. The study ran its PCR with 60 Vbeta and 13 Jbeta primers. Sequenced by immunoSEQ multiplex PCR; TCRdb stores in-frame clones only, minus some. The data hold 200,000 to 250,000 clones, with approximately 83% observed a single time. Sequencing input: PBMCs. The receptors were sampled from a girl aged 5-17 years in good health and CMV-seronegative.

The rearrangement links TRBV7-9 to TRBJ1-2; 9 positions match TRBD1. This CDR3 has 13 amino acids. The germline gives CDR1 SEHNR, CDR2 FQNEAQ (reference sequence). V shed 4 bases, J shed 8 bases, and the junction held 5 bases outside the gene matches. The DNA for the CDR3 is TGTGCCAGCAGCTACAGGGGGCTTAAGGGCTACACCTTC. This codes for CASSYRGLKGYTF.

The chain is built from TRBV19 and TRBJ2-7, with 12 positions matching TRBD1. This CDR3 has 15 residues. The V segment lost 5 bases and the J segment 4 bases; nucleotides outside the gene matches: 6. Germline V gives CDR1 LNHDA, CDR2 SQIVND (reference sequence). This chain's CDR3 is CASSPGQGARYEQYF. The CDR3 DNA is TGTGCCAGTAGTCCGGGACAGGGGGCTCGTTACGAGCAGTACTTC.

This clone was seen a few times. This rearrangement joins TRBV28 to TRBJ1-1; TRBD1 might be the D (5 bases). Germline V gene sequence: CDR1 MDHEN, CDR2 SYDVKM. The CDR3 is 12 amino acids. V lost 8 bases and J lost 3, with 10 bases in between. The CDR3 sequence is CASWQGYTEAFF. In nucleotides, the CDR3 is TGTGCCAGCTGGCAGGGATACACTGAAGCTTTCTTT.

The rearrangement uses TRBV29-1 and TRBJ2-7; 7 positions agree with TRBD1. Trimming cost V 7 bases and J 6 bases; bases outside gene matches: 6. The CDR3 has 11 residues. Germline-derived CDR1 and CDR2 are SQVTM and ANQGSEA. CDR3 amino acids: CSAGKGAEQYF. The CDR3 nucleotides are TGCAGCGCTGGCAAGGGGGCCGAGCAGTACTTC.

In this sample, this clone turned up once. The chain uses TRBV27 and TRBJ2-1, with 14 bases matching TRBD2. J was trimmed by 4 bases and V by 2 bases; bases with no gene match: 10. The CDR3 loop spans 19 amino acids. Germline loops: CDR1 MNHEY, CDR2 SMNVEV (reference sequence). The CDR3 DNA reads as TGTGCCAGCAGTTTAGAGGGGGGACTAGCGGGAGCGGGGTACAATGAGCAGTTCTTC. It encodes CASSLEGGLAGAGYNEQFF.

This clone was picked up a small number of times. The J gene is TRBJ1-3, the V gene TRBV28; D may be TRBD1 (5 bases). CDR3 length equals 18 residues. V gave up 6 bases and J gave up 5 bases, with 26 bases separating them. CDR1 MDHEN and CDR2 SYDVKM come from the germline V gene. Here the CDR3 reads CASSPGDSEFLVRNTIYF. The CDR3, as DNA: TGTGCCAGCAGCCCGGGGGACTCGGAATTTCTGGTGCGAAACACCATATATTTT.

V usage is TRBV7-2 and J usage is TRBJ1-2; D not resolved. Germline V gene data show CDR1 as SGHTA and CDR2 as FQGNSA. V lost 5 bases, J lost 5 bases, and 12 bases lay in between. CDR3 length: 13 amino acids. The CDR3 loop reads CASSVGTAYGYTF. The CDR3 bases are TGTGCCAGCAGCGTGGGCACAGCATATGGCTACACCTTC.

The CDR3 spells CASSSLPPRTSGGRTDTQYF. In DNA, the CDR3 is TGTGCCAGCAGCTCCCTACCGCCTCGGACTAGCGGGGGGCGCACAGATACGCAGTATTTT. V is TRBV7-3 and J is TRBJ2-3; 14 bases fit TRBD2. Germline trimming cut 4 bases from V and 1 base from J; bases unmatched to any gene: 13. The CDR3 has 20 amino acids. Per the germline V gene, CDR1 is SGHTA and CDR2 is FQGTGA.

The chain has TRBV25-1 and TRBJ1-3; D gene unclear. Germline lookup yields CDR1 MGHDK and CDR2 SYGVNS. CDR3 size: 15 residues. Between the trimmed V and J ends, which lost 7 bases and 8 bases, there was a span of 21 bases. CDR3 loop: CASIGEAALRDTIYF. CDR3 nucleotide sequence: TGTGCCAGCATTGGAGAAGCCGCACTCCGGGACACCATATATTTT.

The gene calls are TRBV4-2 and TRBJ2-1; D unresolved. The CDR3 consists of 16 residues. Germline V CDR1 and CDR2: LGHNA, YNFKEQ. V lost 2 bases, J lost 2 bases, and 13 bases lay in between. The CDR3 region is CASSQPDGAAYNEQFF. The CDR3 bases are TGTGCCAGCAGCCAACCAGACGGAGCAGCCTACAATGAGCAGTTCTTC.

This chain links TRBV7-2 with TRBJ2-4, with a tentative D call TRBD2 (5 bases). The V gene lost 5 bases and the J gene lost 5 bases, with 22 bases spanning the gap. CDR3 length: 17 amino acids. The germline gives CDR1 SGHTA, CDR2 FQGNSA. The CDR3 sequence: CASSGRVLVTTQNIQYF. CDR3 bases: TGTGCCAGCAGCGGGCGGGTGTTAGTTACGACCCAAAACATTCAGTACTTC.

The CDR3 DNA follows: TGTGCCAGCAGTCCACCTGGGACAGGGGAGGTTGGCTATGGCTACACCTTC. This encodes CASSPPGTGEVGYGYTF. The chain links TRBV4-2 to TRBJ1-2; 10 nucleotides align to TRBD1. Germline V gene sequence: CDR1 LGHNA, CDR2 YNFKEQ. After removal of 6 bases from V and 4 bases from J, the junction contained 14 bases not matched to a gene. This CDR3 comprises 17 residues.

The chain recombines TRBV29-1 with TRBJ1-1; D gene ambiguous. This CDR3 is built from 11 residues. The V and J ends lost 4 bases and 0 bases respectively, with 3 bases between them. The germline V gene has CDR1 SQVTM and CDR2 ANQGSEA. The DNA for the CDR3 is TGCAGCGTTGCGGTGAACACTGAAGCTTTCTTT. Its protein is CSVAVNTEAFF.

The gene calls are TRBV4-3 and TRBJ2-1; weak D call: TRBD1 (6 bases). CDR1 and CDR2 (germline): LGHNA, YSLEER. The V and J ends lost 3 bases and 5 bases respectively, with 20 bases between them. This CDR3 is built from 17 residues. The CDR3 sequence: CASSHRPTGRLDNEQFF. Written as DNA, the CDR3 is TGCGCCAGCAGCCACCGCCCGACAGGTCGTTTGGACAATGAGCAGTTCTTC.

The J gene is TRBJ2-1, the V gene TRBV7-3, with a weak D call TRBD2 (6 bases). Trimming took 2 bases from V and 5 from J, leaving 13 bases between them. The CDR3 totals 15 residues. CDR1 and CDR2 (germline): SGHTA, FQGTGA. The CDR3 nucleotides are TGTGCCAGCAGCTTACGGGGGAGTAACGACAATGAGCAGTTCTTC. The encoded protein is CASSLRGSNDNEQFF. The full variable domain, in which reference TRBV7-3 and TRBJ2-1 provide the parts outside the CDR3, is GAGVSQTPSNKVTEKGKYVELRCDPISGHTALYWYRQSLGQGPEFLIYFQGTGAADDSGLPNDRFFAVRPEGSVSTLKIQRTERGDSAVYLCASSLRGSNDNEQFFGPGTRLTVL.

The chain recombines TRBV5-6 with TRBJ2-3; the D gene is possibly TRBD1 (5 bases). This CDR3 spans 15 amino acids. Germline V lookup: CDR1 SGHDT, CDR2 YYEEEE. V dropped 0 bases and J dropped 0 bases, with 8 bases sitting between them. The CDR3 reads CASSLGGHSTDTQYF. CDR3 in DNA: TGTGCCAGCAGCTTGGGTGGACATAGCACAGATACGCAGTATTTT.

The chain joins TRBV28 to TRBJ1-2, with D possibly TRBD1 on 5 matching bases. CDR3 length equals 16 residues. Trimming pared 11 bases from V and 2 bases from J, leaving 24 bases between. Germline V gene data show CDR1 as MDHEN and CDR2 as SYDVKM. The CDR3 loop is CAGRPLGAKRNYGYTF. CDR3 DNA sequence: TGTGCCGGGCGGCCGCTAGGGGCCAAAAGGAACTATGGCTACACCTTC.

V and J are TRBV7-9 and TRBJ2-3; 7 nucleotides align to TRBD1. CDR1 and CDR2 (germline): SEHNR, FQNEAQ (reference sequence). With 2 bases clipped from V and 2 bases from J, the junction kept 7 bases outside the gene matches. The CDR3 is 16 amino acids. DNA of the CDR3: TGTGCCAGCAGCTTATCAAGGCAGGGGGACACAGATACGCAGTATTTT. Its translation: CASSLSRQGDTDTQYF.

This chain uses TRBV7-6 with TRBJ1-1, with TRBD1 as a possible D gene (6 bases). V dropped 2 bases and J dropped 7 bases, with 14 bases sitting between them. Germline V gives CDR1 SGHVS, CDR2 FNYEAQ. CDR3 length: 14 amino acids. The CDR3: CASSLKTGSDEAFF. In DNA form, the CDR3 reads TGTGCCAGCAGCTTAAAGACAGGATCGGATGAAGCTTTCTTT.

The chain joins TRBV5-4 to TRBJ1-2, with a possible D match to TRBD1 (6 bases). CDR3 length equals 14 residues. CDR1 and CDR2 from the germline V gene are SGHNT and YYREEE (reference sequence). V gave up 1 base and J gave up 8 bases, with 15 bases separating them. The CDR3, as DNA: TGTGCCAGCAGCTTGAAAACAGGGCCGGGGGGCTACACCTTC. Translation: CASSLKTGPGGYTF.

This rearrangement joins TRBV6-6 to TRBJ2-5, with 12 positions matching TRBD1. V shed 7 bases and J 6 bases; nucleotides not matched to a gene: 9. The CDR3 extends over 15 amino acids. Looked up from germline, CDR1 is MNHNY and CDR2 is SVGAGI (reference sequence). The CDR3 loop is CASISGTGGGKTQYF. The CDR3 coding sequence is TGTGCCAGCATCTCCGGGACAGGGGGCGGGAAGACCCAGTACTTC.

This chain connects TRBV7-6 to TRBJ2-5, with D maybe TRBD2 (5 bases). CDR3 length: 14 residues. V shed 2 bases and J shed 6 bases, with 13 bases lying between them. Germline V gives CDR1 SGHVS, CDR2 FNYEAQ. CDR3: CASSLSFIAKTQYF. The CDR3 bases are TGTGCCAGCAGCTTAAGTTTTATAGCGAAGACCCAGTACTTC.

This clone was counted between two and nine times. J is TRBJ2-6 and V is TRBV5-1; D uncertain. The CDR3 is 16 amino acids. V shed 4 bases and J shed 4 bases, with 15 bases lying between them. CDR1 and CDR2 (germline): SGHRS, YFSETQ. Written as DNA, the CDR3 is TGCGCCAGCAGCCCACCGAGTCTGTCCGGGGCCAACGTCCTGACTTTC. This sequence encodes CASSPPSLSGANVLTF.

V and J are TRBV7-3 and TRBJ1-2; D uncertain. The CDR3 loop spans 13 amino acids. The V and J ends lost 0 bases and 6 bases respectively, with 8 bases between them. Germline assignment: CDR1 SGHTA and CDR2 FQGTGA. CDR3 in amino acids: CASSLTDFNGYTF. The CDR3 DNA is TGTGCCAGCAGCTTAACCGACTTTAATGGCTACACCTTC. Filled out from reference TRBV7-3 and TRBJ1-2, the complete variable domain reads GAGVSQTPSNKVTEKGKYVELRCDPISGHTALYWYRQSLGQGPEFLIYFQGTGAADDSGLPNDRFFAVRPEGSVSTLKIQRTERGDSAVYLCASSLTDFNGYTFGSGTRLTVV.

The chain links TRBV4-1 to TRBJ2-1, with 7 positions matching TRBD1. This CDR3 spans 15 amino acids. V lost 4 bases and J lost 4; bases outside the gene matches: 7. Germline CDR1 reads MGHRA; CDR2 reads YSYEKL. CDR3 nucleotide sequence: TGCGCCAGCAGCCGAACAGGGGCTAATTACAATGAGCAGTTCTTC. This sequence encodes CASSRTGANYNEQFF.

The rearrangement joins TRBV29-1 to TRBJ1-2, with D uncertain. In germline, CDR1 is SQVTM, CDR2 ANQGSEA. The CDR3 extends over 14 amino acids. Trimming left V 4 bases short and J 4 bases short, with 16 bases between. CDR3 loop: CSVGGQALSYGYTF. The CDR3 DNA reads TGCAGCGTTGGTGGTCAGGCCCTCTCCTATGGCTACACCTTC.